These 19 T cell receptor beta chains were all obtained from the same sample, sequenced in a study of shared clonotypes between healthy human individuals. Generated by immunoSEQ multiplex PCR, the TCRdb table keeps only in-frame clones and is missing some. This sample carries some 2,100,000 clones, more than 90% of them seen once, and the ten largest clones take around 0.13%. The sample was naive CD4+ T cells sorted from blood. The subset here: CD45RA+ positively selected. The receptor source for this set is a man aged 18 to 30 in good health.

This chain uses TRBV7-8 with TRBJ1-6; 7 nucleotides match TRBD1. The germline gives CDR1 SGHVS, CDR2 FQNEAQ. There are 16 residues in the CDR3. J gave up 3 bases and V 5 bases, and 7 bases lay outside the gene matches. In nucleotides, the CDR3 is TGTGCCAGCAGCCCGGAGGGGGCGAACTATAATTCACCCCTCCACTTT. Protein product: CASSPEGANYNSPLHF. Together with reference TRBV7-8 and TRBJ1-6, the CDR3 gives the full variable domain: GAGVSQSPRYKVAKRGQDVALRCDPISGHVSLFWYQQALGQGPEFLTYFQNEAQLDKSGLPSDRFFAERPEGSVSTLKIQRTQQEDSAVYLCASSPEGANYNSPLHFGNGTRLTVT.

This clone was seen once. The chain combines TRBV27 with TRBJ1-2; possibly TRBD1 for D (5 bases). Germline lookup yields CDR1 MNHEY and CDR2 SMNVEV (reference sequence). Between the trimmed V and J ends, which lost 0 bases and 7 bases, there was a span of 9 bases. The CDR3 extends over 13 amino acids. The CDR3 protein is CASSLSDIGGYTF. CDR3 sequence (DNA): TGTGCCAGCAGTTTATCGGACATAGGTGGCTACACCTTC.

The chain links TRBV18 to TRBJ2-7; no clear D. CDR1 KGHSH and CDR2 LQKENI come from the germline V gene. Deletions cut 7 bases from V and 2 bases from J, with 21 bases between. The CDR3 runs to 16 residues. CDR3 bases: TGTGCCAGCTGGGCAGAAAAAGGTTCCACGACCTACGAGCAGTACTTC. Translation gives CASWAEKGSTTYEQYF.

Note on this clone: Other DNA sequences within the sample encode an identical CDR3. This chain uses TRBV5-4 with TRBJ2-5; weak D call: TRBD1 (6 bases). Looked up from germline, CDR1 is SGHNT and CDR2 is YYREEE (reference sequence). CDR3 length: 13 residues. Trimming shortened V by 2 bases and J by 5 bases, and 10 bases separated the two germline ends. CDR3 sequence reads: CASSLGGLETQYF. CDR3 coding DNA: TGTGCCAGCAGCTTAGGGGGATTGGAGACCCAGTACTTC.

This chain uses TRBV6-5 with TRBJ2-7, with 12 bases fitting TRBD2. The V segment lost 4 bases and the J segment 5 bases; nucleotides outside the gene matches: 3. Germline CDR1 reads MNHEY; CDR2 reads SVGAGI. CDR3 size: 14 residues. The CDR3: CASSSSGGAHEQYF. CDR3 coding DNA: TGTGCCAGCAGTTCTAGCGGGGGGGCCCACGAGCAGTACTTC.

The V call is TRBV29-1, the J call TRBJ2-2; D remains ambiguous. Deletions cut 5 bases from V and 0 bases from J, with 10 bases between. The germline V gene has CDR1 SQVTM and CDR2 ANQGSEA. CDR3 length: 14 amino acids. In nucleotides, the CDR3 is TGCAGCGTTCTAGGTCCATCGAACACCGGGGAGCTGTTTTTT. It codes for CSVLGPSNTGELFF.

This chain uses TRBV11-2 with TRBJ2-1, with D maybe TRBD2 (5 bases). V was clipped by 1 base and J by 12 bases, with 10 bases between them. CDR3 length: 12 residues. Germline V CDR1 and CDR2: SGHAT, FQNNGV. The CDR3 DNA is TGTGCCAGCAGCTTAGGGGCTGCGGGGCAGTTCTTC. Its translation: CASSLGAAGQFF.

J is TRBJ1-2 and V is TRBV28, with D maybe TRBD1 (6 bases). Trimming stripped 5 bases from V and 7 bases from J, with 14 bases between. The CDR3 sequence is 13 residues long. Germline-derived CDR1 and CDR2 are MDHEN and SYDVKM. CDR3 amino acids: CASSAPTGTGYTF. In nucleotides, the CDR3 is TGTGCCAGCAGTGCGCCAACAGGGACTGGCTACACCTTC.

The gene calls are TRBV6-1 and TRBJ1-2; TRBD1 matches 7 bases. This CDR3 spans 15 amino acids. CDR1 and CDR2 from the germline V gene are MNHNS and SASEGT. J gave up 2 bases and V 2 bases, and 5 bases lay outside the gene matches. The CDR3 protein is CASSEIRTGNYGYTF. CDR3 bases: TGTGCCAGCAGTGAAATCCGGACAGGCAACTATGGCTACACCTTC.

The genes are TRBV5-1 and TRBJ2-7; the match to TRBD1 covers 9 bases. V was clipped by 1 base and J by 4 bases; unmatched bases: 6. The CDR3 extends over 15 amino acids. Looked up from germline, CDR1 is SGHRS and CDR2 is YFSETQ. The CDR3 loop reads CASSLRGQGGYEQYF. The DNA for the CDR3 is TGCGCCAGCAGCTTGCGGGGACAGGGCGGGTACGAGCAGTACTTC.

V and J are TRBV9 and TRBJ2-5, with 10 bases aligning to TRBD2. Germline V gene lookup returns CDR1 SGDLS and CDR2 YYNGEE. Trimming removed 0 bases from V and 1 base from J; junction bases left unmatched: 6. The length of the CDR3 is 17 residues. For the CDR3, the DNA is TGTGCCAGCAGCGTAGGAAATAGCGGGGGGCTCCAAGAGACCCAGTACTTC. It translates to CASSVGNSGGLQETQYF.

This chain links TRBV5-1 with TRBJ1-2, with a tentative D call TRBD1 (5 bases). Germline V lookup: CDR1 SGHRS, CDR2 YFSETQ. Trimming cost V 0 bases and J 4 bases, with 13 bases left between them. The CDR3 length is 15 residues. The CDR3 spells CASSLDRGAIYGYTF. CDR3 coding DNA: TGCGCCAGCAGCTTGGACCGGGGCGCGATCTATGGCTACACCTTC.

J is TRBJ2-5 and V is TRBV11-2; 11 nucleotides align to TRBD2. CDR3 length: 14 residues. The ends lost 5 bases at V and 4 bases at J; junction bases unmatched: 3. Germline CDR1 and CDR2: SGHAT and FQNNGV. CDR3 sequence: CASSPLAGVETQYF. The CDR3 DNA reads as TGTGCCAGCAGCCCACTAGCGGGGGTAGAGACCCAGTACTTC.

The chain couples TRBV28 to TRBJ1-2; possibly TRBD1 for D (5 bases). Germline-derived CDR1 and CDR2 are MDHEN and SYDVKM. The length of the CDR3 is 16 residues. With 3 bases removed from V and 2 bases from J, the gap between germline ends came to 16 bases. The CDR3 is CASSFRRGVTNYGYTF. As DNA, the CDR3 is TGTGCCAGCAGTTTCAGGAGAGGGGTCACAAACTATGGCTACACCTTC.

This clone was detected only once. CDR3 in amino acids: CASSKQGGATDTQYF. The CDR3 DNA sequence: TGTGCCAGCAGCAAACAGGGGGGGGCCACAGATACGCAGTATTTT. The V and J genes are TRBV9 and TRBJ2-3, with a weak D call TRBD1 (8 bases). With 4 bases removed from V and 2 bases from J, the gap between germline ends came to 14 bases. CDR1 is SGDLS and CDR2 is YYNGEE in the germline V gene. This CDR3 spans 15 amino acids.

V is TRBV9 and J is TRBJ2-7, with D possibly matching TRBD1 (6 bases). V was trimmed by 3 bases and J by 4 bases, leaving 17 bases between them. Germline CDR1 reads SGDLS; CDR2 reads YYNGEE. The CDR3 runs 15 residues. Here the CDR3 DNA reads TGTGCCAGCAGCGCAAGGGACATCAACCCTTACGAGCAGTACTTC. Translation: CASSARDINPYEQYF. The variable domain in full, completed from reference TRBV9 and TRBJ2-7, reads DSGVTQTPKHLITATGQRVTLRCSPRSGDLSVYWYQQSLDQGLQFLIQYYNGEERAKGNILERFSAQQFPDLHSELNLSSLELGDSALYFCASSARDINPYEQYFGPGTRLTVT.

The chain joins TRBV2 to TRBJ1-4; D uncertain. The CDR3 totals 16 residues. The germline gives CDR1 SNHLY, CDR2 FYNNEI. Trimming left V 1 base short and J 4 bases short, with 13 bases between. Here the CDR3 reads CASSEGTAVFNEKLFF. The CDR3 coding sequence is TGTGCCAGCAGTGAAGGAACAGCCGTATTTAATGAAAAACTGTTTTTT.

This clone showed up just once. The V and J genes are TRBV18 and TRBJ1-2; D gene uncertain. The germline V and J ends were trimmed by 6 bases and 3 bases, with 11 bases remaining between them. The germline V gene has CDR1 KGHSH and CDR2 LQKENI. CDR3 length equals 13 residues. The CDR3 is CASSTYGDYGYTF. For the CDR3, the DNA is TGTGCCAGCTCGACATACGGGGACTATGGCTACACCTTC.

The chain combines TRBV25-1 with TRBJ2-2; no reliable D call. This CDR3 comprises 14 residues. Trimming pared 2 bases from V and 7 bases from J, leaving 11 bases between. Germline CDR1 reads MGHDK; CDR2 reads SYGVNS. CDR3 region: CASSETVMNGELFF. The CDR3 DNA is TGTGCCAGCAGTGAAACGGTTATGAACGGGGAGCTGTTTTTT.